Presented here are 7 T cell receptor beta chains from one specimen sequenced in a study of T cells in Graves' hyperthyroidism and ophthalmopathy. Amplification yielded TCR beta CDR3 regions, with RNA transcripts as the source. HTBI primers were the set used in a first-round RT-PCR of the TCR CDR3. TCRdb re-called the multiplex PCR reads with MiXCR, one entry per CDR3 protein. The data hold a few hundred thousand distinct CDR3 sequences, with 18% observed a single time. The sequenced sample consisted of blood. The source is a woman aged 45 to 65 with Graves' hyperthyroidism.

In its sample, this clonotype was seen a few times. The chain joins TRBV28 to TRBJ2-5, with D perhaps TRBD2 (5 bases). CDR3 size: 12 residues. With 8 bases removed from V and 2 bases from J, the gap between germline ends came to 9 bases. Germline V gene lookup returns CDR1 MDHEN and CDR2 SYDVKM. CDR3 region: CASEGVQETQYF. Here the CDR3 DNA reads TGTGCCAGCGAGGGAGTTCAAGAGACCCAGTACTTC.

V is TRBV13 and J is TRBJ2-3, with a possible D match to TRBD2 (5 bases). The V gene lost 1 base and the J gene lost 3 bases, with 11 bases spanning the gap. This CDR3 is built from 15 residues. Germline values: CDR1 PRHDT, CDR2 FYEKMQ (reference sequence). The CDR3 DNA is TGTGCCAGCAGCTTAGTCGCGTCGGGGACAGATACGCAGTATTTT. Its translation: CASSLVASGTDTQYF.

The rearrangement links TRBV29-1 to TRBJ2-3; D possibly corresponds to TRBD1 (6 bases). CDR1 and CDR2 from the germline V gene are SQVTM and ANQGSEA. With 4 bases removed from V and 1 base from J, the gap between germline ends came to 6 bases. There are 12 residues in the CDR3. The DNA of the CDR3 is TGCAGCGTTGCAGGGGGCACAGATACGCAGTATTTT. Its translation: CSVAGGTDTQYF.

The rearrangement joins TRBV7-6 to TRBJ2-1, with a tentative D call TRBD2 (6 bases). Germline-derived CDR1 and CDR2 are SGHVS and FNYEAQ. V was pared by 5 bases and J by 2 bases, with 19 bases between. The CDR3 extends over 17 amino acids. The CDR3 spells CASSARDFRLAYNEQFF. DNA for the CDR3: TGTGCCAGCAGCGCCCGGGACTTCCGCCTTGCCTACAATGAGCAGTTCTTC.

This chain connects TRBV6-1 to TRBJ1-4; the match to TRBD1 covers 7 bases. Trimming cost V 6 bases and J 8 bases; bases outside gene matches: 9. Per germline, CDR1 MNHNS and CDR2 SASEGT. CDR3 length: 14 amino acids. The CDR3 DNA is TGTGCCAGCAGCCCGACAGGGTCGGGGGAAAAACTGTTTTTT. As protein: CASSPTGSGEKLFF.

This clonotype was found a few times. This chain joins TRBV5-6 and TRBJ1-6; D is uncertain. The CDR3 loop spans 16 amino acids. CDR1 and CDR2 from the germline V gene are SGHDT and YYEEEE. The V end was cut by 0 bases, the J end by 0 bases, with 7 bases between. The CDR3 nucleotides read TGTGCCAGCAGCTTGGTTAGCAGCTCCTATAATTCACCCCTCCACTTT. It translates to CASSLVSSSYNSPLHF.

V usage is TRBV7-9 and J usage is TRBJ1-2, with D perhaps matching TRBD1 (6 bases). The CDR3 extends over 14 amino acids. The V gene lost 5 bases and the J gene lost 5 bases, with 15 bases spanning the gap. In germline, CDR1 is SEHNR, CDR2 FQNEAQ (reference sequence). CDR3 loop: CASSTPGTTYGYTF. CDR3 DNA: TGTGCCAGCAGCACCCCCGGGACAACTTATGGCTACACCTTC. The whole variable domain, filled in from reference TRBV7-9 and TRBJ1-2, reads DTGVSQNPRHKITKRGQNVTFRCDPISEHNRLYWYRQTLGQGPEFLTYFQNEAQLEKSRLLSDRFSAERPKGSFSTLEIQRTEQGDSAMYLCASSTPGTTYGYTFGSGTRLTVV.